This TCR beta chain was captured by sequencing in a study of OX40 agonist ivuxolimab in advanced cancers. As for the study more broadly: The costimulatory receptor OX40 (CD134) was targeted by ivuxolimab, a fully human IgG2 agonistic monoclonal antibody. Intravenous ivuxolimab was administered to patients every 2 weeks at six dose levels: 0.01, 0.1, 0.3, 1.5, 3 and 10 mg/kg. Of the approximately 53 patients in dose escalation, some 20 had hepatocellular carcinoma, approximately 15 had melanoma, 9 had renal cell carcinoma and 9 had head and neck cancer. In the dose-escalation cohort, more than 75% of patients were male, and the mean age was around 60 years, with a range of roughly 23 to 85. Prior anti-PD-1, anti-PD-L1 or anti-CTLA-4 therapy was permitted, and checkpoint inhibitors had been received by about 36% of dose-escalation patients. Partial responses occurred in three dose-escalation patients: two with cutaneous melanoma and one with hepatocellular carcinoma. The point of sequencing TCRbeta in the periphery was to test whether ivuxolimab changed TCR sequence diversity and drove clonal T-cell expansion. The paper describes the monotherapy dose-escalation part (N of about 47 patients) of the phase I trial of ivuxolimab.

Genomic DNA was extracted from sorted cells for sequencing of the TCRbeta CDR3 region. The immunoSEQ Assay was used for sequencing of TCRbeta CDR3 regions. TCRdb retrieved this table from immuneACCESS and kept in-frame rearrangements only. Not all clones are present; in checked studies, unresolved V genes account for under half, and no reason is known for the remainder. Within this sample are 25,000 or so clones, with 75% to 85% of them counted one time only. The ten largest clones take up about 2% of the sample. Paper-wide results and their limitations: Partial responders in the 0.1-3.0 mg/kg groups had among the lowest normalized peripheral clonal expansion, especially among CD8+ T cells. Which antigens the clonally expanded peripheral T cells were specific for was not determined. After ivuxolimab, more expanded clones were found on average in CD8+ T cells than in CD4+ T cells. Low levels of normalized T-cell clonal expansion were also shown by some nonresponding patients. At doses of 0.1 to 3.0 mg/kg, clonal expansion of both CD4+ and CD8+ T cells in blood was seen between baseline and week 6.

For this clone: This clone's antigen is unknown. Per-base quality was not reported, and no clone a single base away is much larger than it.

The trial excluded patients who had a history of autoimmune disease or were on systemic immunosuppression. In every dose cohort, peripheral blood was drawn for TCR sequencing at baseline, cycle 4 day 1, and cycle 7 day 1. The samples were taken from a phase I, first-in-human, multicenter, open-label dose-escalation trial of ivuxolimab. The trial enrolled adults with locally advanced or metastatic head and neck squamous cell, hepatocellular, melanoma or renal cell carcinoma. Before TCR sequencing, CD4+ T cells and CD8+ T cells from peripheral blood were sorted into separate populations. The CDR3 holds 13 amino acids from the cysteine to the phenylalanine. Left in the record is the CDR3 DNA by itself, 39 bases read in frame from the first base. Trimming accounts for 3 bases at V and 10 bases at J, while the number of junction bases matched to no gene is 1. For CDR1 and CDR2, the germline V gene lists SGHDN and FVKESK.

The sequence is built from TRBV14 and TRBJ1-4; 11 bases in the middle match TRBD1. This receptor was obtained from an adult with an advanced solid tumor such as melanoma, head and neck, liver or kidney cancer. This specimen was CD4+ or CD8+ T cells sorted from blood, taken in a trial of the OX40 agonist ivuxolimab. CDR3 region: CASSHGTGGKLFF. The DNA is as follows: TGTGCCAGCAGCCACGGGACAGGGGGAAAACTGTTTTTT.